Below are 9 T cell receptor beta chains sequenced from a single sample in a study of T cell responses to AZD1222 COVID-19 vaccine. Clones were read by immunoSEQ multiplex PCR, and TCRdb kept only the in-frame ones, dropping some. Here the sample spans 86,000 or so clones, over 85% being singletons. Sequencing used peripheral blood, obtained on day 0 of AZD1222 vaccination. The receptors here all came from an adult in good health.

The rearrangement uses TRBV4-1 and TRBJ2-5; 8 bases agree with TRBD1. Germline V CDR1 and CDR2: MGHRA, YSYEKL. The trim removed 1 base at V and 4 bases at J, leaving 8 bases unmatched. This CDR3 region has 16 residues. CDR3 sequence: CASSQVSRGQGETQYF. The DNA for the CDR3 is TGCGCCAGCAGCCAAGTTTCCAGGGGGCAGGGAGAGACCCAGTACTTC.

The CDR3 is CASSQEGVYGYTF. CDR3 coding DNA: TGTGCCAGCAGCCAGGAGGGGGTTTATGGCTACACCTTC. V and J are TRBV6-5 and TRBJ1-2; TRBD1 might be the D (6 bases). This CDR3 is 13 amino acids long. Germline assignment: CDR1 MNHEY and CDR2 SVGAGI. V dropped 6 bases and J dropped 5 bases, with 13 bases sitting between them.

The chain recombines TRBV12-3 or TRBV12-4 with TRBJ1-1, with D perhaps matching TRBD1 (6 bases). The CDR3 consists of 11 residues. V was pared by 6 bases and J by 9 bases, with 11 bases between. The DNA for the CDR3 is TGTGCCAGCAGACTAGGGGACAAAGCTTTCTTT. Its protein product is CASRLGDKAFF.

The chain joins TRBV7-8 to TRBJ2-7, with 8 bases aligning to TRBD1. Trimming cost V 5 bases and J 3 bases; bases outside gene matches: 9. This CDR3 comprises 15 residues. From germline, CDR1 is SGHVS and CDR2 FQNEAQ. The CDR3 DNA reads as TGTGCCAGCAGCCCAGGGGGCTCAGTCCACTACGAGCAGTACTTC. Translation gives CASSPGGSVHYEQYF.

The genes are TRBV5-1 and TRBJ1-2; D uncertain. The CDR3 extends over 15 amino acids. Germline V gene data show CDR1 as SGHRS and CDR2 as YFSETQ. The ends were cut back, 0 bases at V and 5 bases at J, with 14 bases in the middle. The CDR3, as DNA: TGCGCCAGCAGCTTGGTTTTCCCTGCCACTTATGGCTACACCTTC. It translates to CASSLVFPATYGYTF.

The chain uses TRBV27 and TRBJ1-6; D remains unclear. The V and J ends lost 3 bases and 9 bases respectively, with 12 bases between them. CDR1 is MNHEY, CDR2 SMNVEV, per germline (reference sequence). The CDR3 extends over 14 amino acids. In DNA form, the CDR3 reads TGTGCCAGCAGTTTCGAGGGCTCTCCTTCACCCCTCCACTTT. Translated: CASSFEGSPSPLHF.

The chain links TRBV28 to TRBJ2-7; 7 bases align to TRBD1. With 7 bases clipped from V and 4 bases from J, the junction kept 13 bases outside the gene matches. Per germline, CDR1 MDHEN and CDR2 SYDVKM. CDR3 length: 15 amino acids. The CDR3, as DNA: TGTGCCAGCACCCCTGGCACAGGGGATGGGTACGAGCAGTACTTC. Translated, it gives CASTPGTGDGYEQYF.

The chain has TRBV7-8 and TRBJ1-3; TRBD1 might be the D (5 bases). Germline V gives CDR1 SGHVS, CDR2 FQNEAQ. Trimming stripped 1 base from V and 0 bases from J, with 13 bases between. This CDR3 spans 17 amino acids. The CDR3 protein is CASSLDFGASSGNTIYF. CDR3 DNA sequence: TGTGCCAGCAGCTTAGATTTTGGGGCCAGCTCTGGAAACACCATATATTTT.

For the CDR3, the DNA is TGTGCCACCAGCAGAGATCACGCGGGGCCTGGTGGCTACACCTTC. Its protein is CATSRDHAGPGGYTF. The chain couples TRBV15 to TRBJ1-2, with TRBD1 as a possible D gene (5 bases). There are 15 residues in the CDR3. V was clipped by 0 bases and J by 7 bases, with 15 bases between them. CDR1 is LNHNV, CDR2 YYDKDF, per germline (reference sequence).